This paragraph reports one TCR beta chain. The data originate from a study of control samples from healthy donors and cancer patients. CDR1 is LGHDT and CDR2 is YNNKEL in the germline V gene (reference sequence). CDR3 length: 12 amino acids. V was clipped by 2 bases and J by 0 bases, with 1 base between them. Profiling relied on immunoSEQ multiplex PCR, and the TCRdb table lists in-frame clones only, not all of them. The repertoire has over 85,000 clones, around 89% of them found once; the top ten carry around 3.9%. The rearrangement uses TRBV3-1 (or the pseudogene TRBV3-2) and TRBJ1-2; D is ambiguous. The source is a woman between 55 and 75 years old with lung cancer. The specimen sequenced was PBMCs. The CDR3 protein is CASSQTNYGYTF. CDR3 nucleotides: TGTGCCAGCAGCCAAACTAACTATGGCTACACCTTC.